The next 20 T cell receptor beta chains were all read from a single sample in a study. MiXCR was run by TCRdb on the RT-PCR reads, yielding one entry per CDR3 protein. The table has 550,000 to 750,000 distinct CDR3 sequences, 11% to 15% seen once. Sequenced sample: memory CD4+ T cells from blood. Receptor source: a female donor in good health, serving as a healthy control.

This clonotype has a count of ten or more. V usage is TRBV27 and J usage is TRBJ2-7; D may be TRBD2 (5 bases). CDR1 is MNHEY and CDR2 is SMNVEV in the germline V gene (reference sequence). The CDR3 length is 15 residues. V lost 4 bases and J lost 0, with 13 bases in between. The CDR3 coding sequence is TGTGCCAGCAGTTCGAACTCCGGGGACTCCTACGAGCAGTACTTC. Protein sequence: CASSSNSGDSYEQYF.

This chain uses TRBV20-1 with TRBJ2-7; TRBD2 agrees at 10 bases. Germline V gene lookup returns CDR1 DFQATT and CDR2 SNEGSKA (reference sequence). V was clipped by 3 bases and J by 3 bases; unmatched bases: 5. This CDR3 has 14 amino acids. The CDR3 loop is CSARSLAGVYEQYF. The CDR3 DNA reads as TGCAGTGCTAGGTCGCTAGCGGGAGTCTACGAGCAGTACTTC.

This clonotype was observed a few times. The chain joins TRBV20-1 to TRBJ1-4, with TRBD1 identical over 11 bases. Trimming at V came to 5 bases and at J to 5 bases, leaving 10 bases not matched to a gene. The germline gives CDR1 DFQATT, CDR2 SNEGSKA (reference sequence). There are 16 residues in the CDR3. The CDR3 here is CSAEDRGHNNNEKLFF. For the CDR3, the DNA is TGCAGTGCTGAGGACAGGGGGCATAATAACAATGAAAAACTGTTTTTT.

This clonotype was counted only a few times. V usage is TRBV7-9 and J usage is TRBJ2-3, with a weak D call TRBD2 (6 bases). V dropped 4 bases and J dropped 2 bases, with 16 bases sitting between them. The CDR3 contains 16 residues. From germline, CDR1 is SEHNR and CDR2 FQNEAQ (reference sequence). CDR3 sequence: CASSSWTTDYTDTQYF. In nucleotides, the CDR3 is TGTGCCAGCAGCTCCTGGACTACCGACTACACAGATACGCAGTATTTT.

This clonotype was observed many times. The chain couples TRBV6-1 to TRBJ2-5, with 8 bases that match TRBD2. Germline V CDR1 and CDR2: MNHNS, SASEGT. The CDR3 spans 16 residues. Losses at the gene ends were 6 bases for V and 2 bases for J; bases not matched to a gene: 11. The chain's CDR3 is CASRAQTSAEQETQYF. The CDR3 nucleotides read TGTGCCAGCAGGGCTCAGACTAGCGCCGAGCAAGAGACCCAGTACTTC.

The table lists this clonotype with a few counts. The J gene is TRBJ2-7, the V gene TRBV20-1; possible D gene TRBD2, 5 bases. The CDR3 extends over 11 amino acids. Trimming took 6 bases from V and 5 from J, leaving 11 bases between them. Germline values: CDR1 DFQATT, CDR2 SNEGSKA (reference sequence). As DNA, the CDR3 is TGCAGTGCCCATCGGAGGCACGAGCAGTACTTC. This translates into CSAHRRHEQYF.

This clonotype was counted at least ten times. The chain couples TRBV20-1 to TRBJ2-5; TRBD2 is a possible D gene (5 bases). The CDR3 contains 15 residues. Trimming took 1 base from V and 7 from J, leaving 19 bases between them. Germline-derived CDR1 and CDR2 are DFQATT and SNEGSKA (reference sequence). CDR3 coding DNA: TGCAGTGCTAGAGCGAGCGGAGGCAGGCCGTTGACCCAGTACTTC. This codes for CSARASGGRPLTQYF.

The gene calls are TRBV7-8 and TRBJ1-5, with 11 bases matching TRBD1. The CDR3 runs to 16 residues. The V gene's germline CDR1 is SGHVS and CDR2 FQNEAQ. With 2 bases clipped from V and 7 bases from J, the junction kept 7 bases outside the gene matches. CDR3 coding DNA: TGTGCCAGCAGCTTACGGTTGGGACAGGGGGGCCAGCCCCAGCATTTT. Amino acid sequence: CASSLRLGQGGQPQHF.

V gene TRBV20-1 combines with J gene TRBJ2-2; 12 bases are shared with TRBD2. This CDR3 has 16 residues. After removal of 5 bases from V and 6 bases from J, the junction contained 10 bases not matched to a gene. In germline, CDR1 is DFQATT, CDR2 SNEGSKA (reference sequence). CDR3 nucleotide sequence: TGCAGTGCTTGGACTAGCGGGAAGACCATGGCCGGGGAGCTGTTTTTT. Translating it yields CSAWTSGKTMAGELFF.

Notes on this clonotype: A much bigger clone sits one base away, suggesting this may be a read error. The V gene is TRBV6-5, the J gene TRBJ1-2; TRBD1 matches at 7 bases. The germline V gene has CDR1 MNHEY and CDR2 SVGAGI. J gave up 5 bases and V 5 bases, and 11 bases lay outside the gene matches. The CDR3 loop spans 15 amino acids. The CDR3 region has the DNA TGTGCCAGCAGTCGCCGACAGGGCTTGGGGTATGGCTACACCTTC. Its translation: CASSRRQGLGYGYTF.

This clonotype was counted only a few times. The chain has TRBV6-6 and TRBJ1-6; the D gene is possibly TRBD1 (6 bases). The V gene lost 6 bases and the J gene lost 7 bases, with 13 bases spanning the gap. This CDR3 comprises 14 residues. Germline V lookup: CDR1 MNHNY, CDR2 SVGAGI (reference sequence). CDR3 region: CASRRGAYNSPLHF. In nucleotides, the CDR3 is TGTGCCAGCAGGCGGGGGGCATACAATTCACCCCTCCACTTT.

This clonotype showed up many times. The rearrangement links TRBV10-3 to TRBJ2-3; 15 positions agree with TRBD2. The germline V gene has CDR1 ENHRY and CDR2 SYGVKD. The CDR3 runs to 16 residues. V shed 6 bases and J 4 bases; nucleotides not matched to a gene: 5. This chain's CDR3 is CAISLGLAGGPDTQYF. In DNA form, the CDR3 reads TGTGCCATCAGCCTGGGACTAGCGGGAGGCCCAGATACGCAGTATTTT.

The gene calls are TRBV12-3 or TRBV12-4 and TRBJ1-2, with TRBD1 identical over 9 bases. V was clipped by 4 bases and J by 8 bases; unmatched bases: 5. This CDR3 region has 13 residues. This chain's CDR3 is CASSWGTGSGYTF. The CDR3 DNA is TGTGCCAGCAGTTGGGGGACAGGGAGCGGCTACACCTTC.

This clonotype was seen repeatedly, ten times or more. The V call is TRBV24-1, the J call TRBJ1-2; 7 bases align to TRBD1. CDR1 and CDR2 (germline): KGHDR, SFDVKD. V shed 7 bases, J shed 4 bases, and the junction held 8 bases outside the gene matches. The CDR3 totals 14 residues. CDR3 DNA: TGTGCCACCAGCGTCGACAGGGCGCCCTATGGCTACACCTTC. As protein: CATSVDRAPYGYTF.

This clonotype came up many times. The CDR3 region is CASSLGSANTGELFF. In nucleotides, the CDR3 is TGCGCCAGCAGCCTGGGGAGCGCAAACACCGGGGAGCTGTTTTTT. The chain joins TRBV5-1 to TRBJ2-2; a possible D gene is TRBD2 (5 bases). V was shortened by 4 bases and J by 2 bases, with 12 bases between the two germline ends. Germline V gene data show CDR1 as SGHRS and CDR2 as YFSETQ. The CDR3 runs 15 residues.

The CDR3 DNA reads TGTGCCACCAGTGAGGGCAGGTATAGCAATCAGCCCCAGCATTTT. This codes for CATSEGRYSNQPQHF. The gene calls are TRBV24-1 and TRBJ1-5; D not certain. V lost 4 bases, J lost 0 bases, and 9 bases lay in between. Germline V gene sequence: CDR1 KGHDR, CDR2 SFDVKD. This CDR3 has 15 amino acids.

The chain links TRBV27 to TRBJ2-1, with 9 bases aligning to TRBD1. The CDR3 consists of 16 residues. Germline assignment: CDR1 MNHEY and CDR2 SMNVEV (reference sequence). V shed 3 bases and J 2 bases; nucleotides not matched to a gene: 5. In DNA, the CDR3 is TGTGCCAGCAGTTTGCGGGGGACAGGGACCTACAATGAGCAGTTCTTC. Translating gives CASSLRGTGTYNEQFF.

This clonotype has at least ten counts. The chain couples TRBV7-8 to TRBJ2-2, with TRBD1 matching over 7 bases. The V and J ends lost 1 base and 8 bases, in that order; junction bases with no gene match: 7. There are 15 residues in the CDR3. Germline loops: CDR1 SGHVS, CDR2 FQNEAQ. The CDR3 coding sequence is TGTGCCAGCAGCTTAGGACAGGGAGCAGGGGGGGAGCTGTTTTTT. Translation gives CASSLGQGAGGELFF.

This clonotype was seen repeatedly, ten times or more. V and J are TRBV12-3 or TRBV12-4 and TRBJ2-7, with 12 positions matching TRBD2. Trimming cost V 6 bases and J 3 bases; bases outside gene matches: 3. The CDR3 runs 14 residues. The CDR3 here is CASSKTSGSYEQYF. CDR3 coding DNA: TGTGCCAGCAGCAAGACTAGCGGGAGCTACGAGCAGTACTTC.

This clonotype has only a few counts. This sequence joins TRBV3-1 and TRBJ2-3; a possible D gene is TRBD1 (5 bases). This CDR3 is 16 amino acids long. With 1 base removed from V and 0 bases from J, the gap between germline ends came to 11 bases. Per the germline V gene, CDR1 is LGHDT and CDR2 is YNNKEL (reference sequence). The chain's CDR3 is CASSQGIGHSTDTQYF. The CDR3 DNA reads TGTGCCAGCAGCCAAGGTATTGGACACAGCACAGATACGCAGTATTTT.